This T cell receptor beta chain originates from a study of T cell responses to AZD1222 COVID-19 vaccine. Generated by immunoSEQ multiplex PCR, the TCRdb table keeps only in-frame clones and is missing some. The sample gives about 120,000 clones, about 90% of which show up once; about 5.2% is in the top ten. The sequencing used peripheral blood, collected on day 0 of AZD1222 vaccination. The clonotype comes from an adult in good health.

Here the CDR3 reads CASSLPGQNNSPLHF. CDR3 DNA sequence: TGTGCCAGCAGCTTACCGGGACAGAATAATTCACCCCTCCACTTT. The chain uses TRBV7-9 and TRBJ1-6; 7 bases fit TRBD1. The V gene's germline CDR1 is SEHNR and CDR2 FQNEAQ (reference sequence). V trimming: 2 bases; J trimming: 5 bases; junction bases outside the gene matches: 3. This CDR3 has 15 residues.